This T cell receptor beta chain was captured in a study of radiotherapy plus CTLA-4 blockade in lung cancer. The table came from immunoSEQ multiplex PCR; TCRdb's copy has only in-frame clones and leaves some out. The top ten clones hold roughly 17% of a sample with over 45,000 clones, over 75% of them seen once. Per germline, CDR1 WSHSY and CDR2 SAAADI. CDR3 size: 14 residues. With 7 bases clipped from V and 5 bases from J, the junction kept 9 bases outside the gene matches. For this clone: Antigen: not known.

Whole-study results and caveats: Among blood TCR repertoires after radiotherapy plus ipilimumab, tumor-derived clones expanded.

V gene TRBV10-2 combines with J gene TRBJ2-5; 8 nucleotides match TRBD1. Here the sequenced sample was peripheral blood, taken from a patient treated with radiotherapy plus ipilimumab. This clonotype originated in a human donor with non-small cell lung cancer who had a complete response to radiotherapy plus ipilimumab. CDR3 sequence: CASISGGAWETQYF. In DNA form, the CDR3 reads TGCGCCAGCATCTCAGGGGGCGCGTGGGAGACCCAGTACTTC.